One and the same sample provided the 27 T cell receptor beta chains below, sequenced in a study of blood T cell repertoires in COVID-19. TCRdb's copy holds only in-frame clones and misses some; the assay was immunoSEQ multiplex PCR. The repertoire holds over 200,000 clones, with around 88% as singletons. Specimen: peripheral blood. All receptors derive from a man aged 18 to 30 with active or convalescent COVID-19.

This chain joins TRBV6-8 and TRBJ2-5, with TRBD2 as a possible D gene (6 bases). V was cut by 7 bases and J by 3 bases, with 15 bases left in between. The CDR3 contains 14 residues. Germline CDR1 and CDR2: MNHGY and SAAAGT. The CDR3 sequence is CASTSWDSEETQYF. CDR3 bases: TGTGCCAGCACCAGCTGGGACTCCGAAGAGACCCAGTACTTC.

The V and J genes are TRBV29-1 and TRBJ1-5; a weak D match, TRBD1 (5 bases). Between the trimmed V and J ends, which lost 2 bases and 5 bases, there was a span of 10 bases. This CDR3 has 13 residues. From germline, CDR1 is SQVTM and CDR2 ANQGSEA. CDR3 nucleotides: TGCAGCGTTGAACTCGGAGGGGATCAGCCCCAGCATTTT. Translating it yields CSVELGGDQPQHF.

The table lists this clone with a few counts. The chain employs TRBV6-5 and TRBJ2-1, with TRBD1 as a possible D gene (5 bases). Looked up from germline, CDR1 is MNHEY and CDR2 is SVGAGI. The CDR3 has 15 amino acids. Trimming removed 0 bases from V and 4 bases from J, with 10 bases in between. CDR3 sequence: CASSYSQGPYNEQFF. CDR3 bases: TGTGCCAGCAGTTACTCGCAGGGCCCGTACAATGAGCAGTTCTTC.

The table lists this clone with a count of one. The rearrangement uses TRBV28 and TRBJ2-1; 7 bases line up with TRBD2. The CDR3 is made up of 18 amino acids. CDR1 MDHEN and CDR2 SYDVKM come from the germline V gene. Trimming took 8 bases from V and 3 from J; bases not matched to a gene: 19. For the CDR3, the DNA is TGTGCCAGCCCCCCCCCGGCTGGGCGGGAGTCTTACTACAATGAGCAGTTCTTC. Its translation is CASPPPAGRESYYNEQFF.

The chain uses TRBV19 and TRBJ1-2; perhaps TRBD1 as D (5 bases). The CDR3 runs 13 residues. The V and J ends lost 6 bases and 0 bases respectively, with 8 bases between them. Germline loops: CDR1 LNHDA, CDR2 SQIVND (reference sequence). The CDR3 protein is CASRLDTNYGYTF. CDR3 in DNA: TGTGCCAGTAGACTGGACACTAACTATGGCTACACCTTC.

The chain recombines TRBV29-1 with TRBJ2-2; 7 bases match TRBD2. The germline V gene has CDR1 SQVTM and CDR2 ANQGSEA. The CDR3 totals 14 residues. Trimming at V came to 7 bases and at J to 6 bases, leaving 11 bases not matched to a gene. The CDR3, as DNA: TGCAGCGGGGGGGGACTCGCGGGCGCCGGGGAGCTGTTTTTT. Residues: CSGGGLAGAGELFF.

The V and J genes are TRBV7-9 and TRBJ2-3; TRBD2 matches at 7 bases. Germline trimming cut 4 bases from V and 5 bases from J; bases unmatched to any gene: 18. Germline-derived CDR1 and CDR2 are SEHNR and FQNEAQ (reference sequence). The CDR3 has 18 amino acids. CDR3 nucleotides: TGTGCCAGCAGCTCAAGCCCCGTCCGGGACCCGGGGGGAGATACGCAGTATTTT. It is translated as CASSSSPVRDPGGDTQYF.

The chain is built from TRBV30 and TRBJ1-5; D ambiguous. Germline V gene sequence: CDR1 GTSNPN, CDR2 SVGIG (reference sequence). The ends were cut back, 3 bases at V and 0 bases at J, with 12 bases in the middle. The length of the CDR3 is 15 residues. The CDR3 here is CAWRAPTASNQPQHF. CDR3 coding DNA: TGTGCCTGGAGGGCCCCCACAGCTAGCAATCAGCCCCAGCATTTT.

V is TRBV5-1 and J is TRBJ2-7; 9 bases align to TRBD2. With V trimmed by 0 bases and J by 6 bases, 7 bases remained unmatched. CDR1 is SGHRS, CDR2 YFSETQ, per germline. The CDR3 sequence is 15 residues long. CDR3 loop: CASSLGGRAFREQYF. For the CDR3, the DNA is TGCGCCAGCAGCTTGGGCGGGAGGGCCTTCCGCGAGCAGTACTTC.

This clone was recorded once. The chain joins TRBV19 to TRBJ1-4; D is undetermined. The CDR3 covers 15 residues. Looked up from germline, CDR1 is LNHDA and CDR2 is SQIVND (reference sequence). V gave up 6 bases and J gave up 5 bases, with 16 bases separating them. Here the CDR3 DNA reads TGTGCCAGTAGGCGGATGGCCCAGACCAATGAAAAACTGTTTTTT. It translates to CASRRMAQTNEKLFF.

V usage is TRBV27 and J usage is TRBJ1-4; D perhaps matches TRBD1 (5 bases). The CDR3 length is 16 residues. The germline CDR1 and CDR2 sequences are MNHEY and SMNVEV (reference sequence). V lost 6 bases and J 0 bases, leaving 14 bases between the germline ends. The CDR3 is CASSPRQSATNEKLFF. In nucleotides, the CDR3 is TGTGCCAGCAGCCCGAGACAGTCCGCAACTAATGAAAAACTGTTTTTT.

The genes are TRBV13 and TRBJ1-1; D may be TRBD1 (5 bases). V was clipped by 5 bases and J by 3 bases, with 19 bases between them. The CDR3 runs to 16 residues. Germline V CDR1 and CDR2: PRHDT, FYEKMQ (reference sequence). The CDR3 DNA reads as TGTGCCAGCAGCCTACTTCCGACAGCTGGGGACACTGAAGCTTTCTTT. Its translation: CASSLLPTAGDTEAFF.

This clone came up once. V gene TRBV2 combines with J gene TRBJ2-3; tentative D call: TRBD2 (5 bases). Germline loops: CDR1 SNHLY, CDR2 FYNNEI. CDR3 length: 16 residues. V shed 5 bases and J shed 4 bases, with 19 bases lying between them. DNA of the CDR3: TGTGCCAGCAGTTTCGAACTAGTGGTGGCATCAGATACGCAGTATTTT. Its translation: CASSFELVVASDTQYF.

This clone was seen once. The J gene is TRBJ2-1, the V gene TRBV7-3, with 9 bases that match TRBD2. Trimming at V came to 5 bases and at J to 10 bases, leaving 18 bases not matched to a gene. The germline V gene has CDR1 SGHTA and CDR2 FQGTGA. The CDR3 loop spans 17 amino acids. The CDR3 region is CASSPSGGSGRSGEQFF. In DNA, the CDR3 is TGTGCCAGCAGCCCCTCTGGGGGGAGCGGGAGGTCCGGCGAGCAGTTCTTC.

The V call is TRBV9, the J call TRBJ2-3; D might be TRBD2 (5 bases). With 3 bases removed from V and 6 bases from J, the gap between germline ends came to 14 bases. From germline, CDR1 is SGDLS and CDR2 YYNGEE. The CDR3 is 14 residues long. The CDR3 loop reads CASSAGSFADTQYF. The CDR3 DNA follows: TGTGCCAGCAGCGCGGGGTCATTCGCTGATACGCAGTATTTT. The full variable domain, completed using reference TRBV9 and TRBJ2-3, is DSGVTQTPKHLITATGQRVTLRCSPRSGDLSVYWYQQSLDQGLQFLIQYYNGEERAKGNILERFSAQQFPDLHSELNLSSLELGDSALYFCASSAGSFADTQYFGPGTRLTVL.

This chain links TRBV6-4 with TRBJ2-5; D is unresolved. CDR1 is MRHNA, CDR2 SNTAGT, per germline. CDR3 size: 18 residues. V dropped 2 bases and J dropped 2 bases, with 21 bases sitting between them. CDR3 sequence: CASSDHPCSRTAQETQYF. CDR3 DNA sequence: TGTGCCAGCAGTGACCACCCATGTTCCAGAACCGCACAAGAGACCCAGTACTTC.

This chain uses TRBV28 with TRBJ2-1; TRBD2 matches 13 bases. V shed 6 bases, J shed 4 bases, and the junction held 9 bases outside the gene matches. CDR3 size: 17 residues. The germline gives CDR1 MDHEN, CDR2 SYDVKM. CDR3 amino acids: CASRSWTSGSRYNEQFF. The CDR3 bases are TGTGCCAGCAGGAGCTGGACTAGCGGGAGTAGGTACAATGAGCAGTTCTTC.

V usage is TRBV10-2 and J usage is TRBJ1-2; possibly TRBD1 for D (6 bases). The CDR3 is made up of 15 amino acids. The V end was cut by 5 bases, the J end by 4 bases, with 17 bases between. Germline loops: CDR1 WSHSY, CDR2 SAAADI. CDR3 sequence reads: CASSIRTASVYGYTF. CDR3 coding DNA: TGCGCCAGCAGTATTCGGACAGCTTCTGTCTATGGCTACACCTTC.

This sequence joins TRBV2 and TRBJ2-1; D is ambiguous. The CDR3 totals 13 residues. Germline CDR1 SNHLY, CDR2 FYNNEI. Trimming cost V 4 bases and J 4 bases, with 8 bases left between them. CDR3 sequence reads: CASSALAYNEQFF. CDR3 sequence (DNA): TGTGCCAGCAGTGCCCTGGCATACAATGAGCAGTTCTTC.

The chain employs TRBV7-2 and TRBJ1-5; the match to TRBD1 covers 7 bases. The V and J ends lost 4 bases and 4 bases, in that order; junction bases with no gene match: 7. Germline CDR1 SGHTA, CDR2 FQGNSA. This CDR3 contains 15 residues. CDR3 residues: CASSWLGQSNQPQHF. The CDR3 region has the DNA TGTGCCAGCAGCTGGTTGGGACAGTCAAATCAGCCCCAGCATTTT. Full variable domain (rest looked up from reference TRBV7-2 and TRBJ1-5): GAGVSQSPSNKVTEKGKDVELRCDPISGHTALYWYRQSLGQGLEFLIYFQGNSAPDKSGLPSDRFSAERTGGSVSTLTIQRTQQEDSAVYLCASSWLGQSNQPQHFGDGTRLSIL.

The V and J genes are TRBV5-1 and TRBJ1-2, with TRBD1 as a possible D gene (5 bases). There are 13 residues in the CDR3. Between the trimmed V and J ends, which lost 4 bases and 0 bases, there was a span of 7 bases. The germline CDR1 and CDR2 sequences are SGHRS and YFSETQ. CDR3 bases: TGCGCCAGCAGCACGGACACTAACTATGGCTACACCTTC. Translation gives CASSTDTNYGYTF. Full variable domain (remainder filled in from reference TRBV5-1 and TRBJ1-2): KAGVTQTPRYLIKTRGQQVTLSCSPISGHRSVSWYQQTPGQGLQFLFEYFSETQRNKGNFPGRFSGRQFSNSRSEMNVSTLELGDSALYLCASSTDTNYGYTFGSGTRLTVV.

The chain employs TRBV7-9 and TRBJ2-2, with 9 bases that match TRBD1. Germline loops: CDR1 SEHNR, CDR2 FQNEAQ (reference sequence). V dropped 5 bases and J dropped 3; count of bases not matched to a gene: 16. The CDR3 is 19 amino acids. The CDR3 reads CASSRTGQGIFRDTGELFF. CDR3 DNA: TGTGCCAGCAGCCGAACGGGACAGGGAATATTTCGGGACACCGGGGAGCTGTTTTTT.

About this clone itself: Other DNA sequences from this sample encode an identical CDR3 as well. The chain recombines TRBV28 with TRBJ1-1; D unresolved. In germline, CDR1 is MDHEN, CDR2 SYDVKM. The CDR3 consists of 11 residues. The V gene lost 6 bases and the J gene lost 2 bases, with 4 bases spanning the gap. The CDR3 DNA is TGTGCCAGCAGCCCTAACACTGAAGCTTTCTTT. Protein: CASSPNTEAFF.

The chain combines TRBV5-1 with TRBJ2-1; 8 bases line up with TRBD2. V lost 2 bases to trimming and J lost 5 bases; unmatched junction nucleotides: 9. Germline V lookup: CDR1 SGHRS, CDR2 YFSETQ. The CDR3 totals 16 residues. The CDR3 is CASSFARTGGDNEQFF. Written as DNA, the CDR3 is TGCGCCAGCAGCTTCGCTCGTACGGGAGGGGACAATGAGCAGTTCTTC.

The chain recombines TRBV15 with TRBJ2-2; TRBD1 agrees at 8 bases. Looked up from germline, CDR1 is LNHNV and CDR2 is YYDKDF (reference sequence). The V gene end was trimmed by 3 bases and the J gene end by 4 bases; junction bases not matched to a gene: 7. This CDR3 region has 16 residues. CDR3 sequence reads: CATSRQGARGTGELFF. The CDR3 bases are TGTGCCACCAGCAGGCAGGGGGCGCGGGGCACCGGGGAGCTGTTTTTT. The full variable domain, completed using reference TRBV15 and TRBJ2-2, is DAMVIQNPRYQVTQFGKPVTLSCSQTLNHNVMYWYQQKSSQAPKLLFHYYDKDFNNEADTPDNFQSRRPNTSFCFLDIRSPGLGDTAMYLCATSRQGARGTGELFFGEGSRLTVL.

V and J are TRBV10-2 and TRBJ2-7, with 9 bases matching TRBD2. Unmatched junction bases numbered 7, after V lost 4 bases and J lost 3 bases. The CDR3 loop spans 15 amino acids. CDR1 is WSHSY and CDR2 is SAAADI in the germline V gene. The CDR3 nucleotides read TGCGCCAGCAGTGCAATCTCTAGCGGGAACTACGAGCAGTACTTC. It translates to CASSAISSGNYEQYF.

This rearrangement joins TRBV10-1 to TRBJ2-1; weak D call: TRBD2 (5 bases). This CDR3 region has 17 residues. Germline assignment: CDR1 WNHNN and CDR2 SYGVQD (reference sequence). Trimming stripped 3 bases from V and 2 bases from J, with 17 bases between. The CDR3 reads CASSDFAREGAYNEQFF. The CDR3 DNA reads as TGCGCCAGCAGTGACTTTGCGCGAGAGGGAGCCTACAATGAGCAGTTCTTC.